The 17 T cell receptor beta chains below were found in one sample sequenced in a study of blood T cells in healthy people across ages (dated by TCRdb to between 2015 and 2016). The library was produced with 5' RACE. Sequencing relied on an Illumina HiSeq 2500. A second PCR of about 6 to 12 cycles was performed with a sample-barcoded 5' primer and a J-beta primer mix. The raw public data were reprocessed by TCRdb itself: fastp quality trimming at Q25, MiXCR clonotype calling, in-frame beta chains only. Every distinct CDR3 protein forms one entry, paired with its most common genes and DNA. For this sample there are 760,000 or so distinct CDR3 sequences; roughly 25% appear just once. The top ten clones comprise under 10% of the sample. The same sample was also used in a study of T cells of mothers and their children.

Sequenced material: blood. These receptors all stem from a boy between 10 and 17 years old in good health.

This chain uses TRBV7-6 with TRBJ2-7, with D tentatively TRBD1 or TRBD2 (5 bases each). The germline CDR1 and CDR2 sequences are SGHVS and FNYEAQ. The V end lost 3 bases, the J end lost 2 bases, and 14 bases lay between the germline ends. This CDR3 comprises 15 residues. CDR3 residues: CASSLELGGTYEQYF. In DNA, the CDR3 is TGTGCCAGCAGCTTGGAACTTGGGGGAACCTACGAGCAGTACTTC.

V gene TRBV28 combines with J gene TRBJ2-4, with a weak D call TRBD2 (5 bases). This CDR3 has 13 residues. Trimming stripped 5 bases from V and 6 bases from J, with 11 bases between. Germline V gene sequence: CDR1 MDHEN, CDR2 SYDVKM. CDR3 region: CASSPGSANIQYF. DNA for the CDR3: TGTGCCAGCAGTCCGGGGAGCGCAAACATTCAGTACTTC.

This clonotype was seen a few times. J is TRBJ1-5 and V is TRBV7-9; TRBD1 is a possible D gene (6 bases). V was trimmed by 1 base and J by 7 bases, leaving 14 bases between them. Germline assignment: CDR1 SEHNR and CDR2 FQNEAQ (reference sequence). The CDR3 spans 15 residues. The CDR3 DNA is TGTGCCAGCAGCTTAGTTCCAGGGGATGGACAGCCCCAGCATTTT. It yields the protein CASSLVPGDGQPQHF.

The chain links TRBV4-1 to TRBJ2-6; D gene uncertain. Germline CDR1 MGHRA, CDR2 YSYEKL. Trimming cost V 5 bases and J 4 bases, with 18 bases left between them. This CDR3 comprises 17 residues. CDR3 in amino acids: CASSGRGLTAGANVLTF. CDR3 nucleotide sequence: TGCGCCAGCAGCGGCCGCGGCCTCACGGCCGGGGCCAACGTCCTGACTTTC.

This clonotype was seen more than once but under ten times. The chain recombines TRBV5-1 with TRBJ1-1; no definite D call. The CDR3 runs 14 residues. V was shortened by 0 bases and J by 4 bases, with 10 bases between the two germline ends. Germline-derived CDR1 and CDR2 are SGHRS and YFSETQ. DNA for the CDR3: TGCGCCAGCAGCTTGGAGTCATCGGGCACTGAAGCTTTCTTT. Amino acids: CASSLESSGTEAFF.

The CDR3: CASTAGGYGYTF. As DNA, the CDR3 is TGCGCCAGCACGGCGGGGGGCTATGGCTACACCTTC. J is TRBJ1-2 and V is TRBV5-1, with D possibly matching TRBD1 (5 bases). Trimming took off 6 bases at V and 4 bases at J, with 10 bases between the two ends. Germline V CDR1 and CDR2: SGHRS, YFSETQ. This CDR3 region has 12 residues.

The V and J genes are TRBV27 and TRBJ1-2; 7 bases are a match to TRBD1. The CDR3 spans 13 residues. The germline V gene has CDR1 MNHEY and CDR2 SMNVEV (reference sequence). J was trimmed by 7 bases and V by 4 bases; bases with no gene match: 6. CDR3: CASSSGQLAGYTF. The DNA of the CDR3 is TGTGCCAGCAGTTCGGGACAGCTTGCTGGCTACACCTTC.

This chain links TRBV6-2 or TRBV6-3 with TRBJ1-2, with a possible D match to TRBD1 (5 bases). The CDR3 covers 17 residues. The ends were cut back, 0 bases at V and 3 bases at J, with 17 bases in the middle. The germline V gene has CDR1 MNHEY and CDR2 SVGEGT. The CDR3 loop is CASSYSSSREADYGYTF. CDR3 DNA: TGTGCCAGCAGTTACTCGAGCTCCAGGGAGGCGGACTATGGCTACACCTTC.

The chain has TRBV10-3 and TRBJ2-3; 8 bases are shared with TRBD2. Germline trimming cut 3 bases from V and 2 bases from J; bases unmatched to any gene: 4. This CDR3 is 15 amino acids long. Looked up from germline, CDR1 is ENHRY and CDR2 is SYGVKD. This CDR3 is CAISDQGLDTDTQYF. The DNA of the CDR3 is TGTGCCATCAGTGATCAGGGACTAGACACAGATACGCAGTATTTT.

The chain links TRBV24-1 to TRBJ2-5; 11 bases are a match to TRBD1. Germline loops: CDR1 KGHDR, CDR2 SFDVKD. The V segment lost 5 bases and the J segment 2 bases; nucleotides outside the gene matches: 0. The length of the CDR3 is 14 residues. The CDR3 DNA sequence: TGTGCCACCAGTGGGGACAGGGGGCAAGAGACCCAGTACTTC. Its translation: CATSGDRGQETQYF.

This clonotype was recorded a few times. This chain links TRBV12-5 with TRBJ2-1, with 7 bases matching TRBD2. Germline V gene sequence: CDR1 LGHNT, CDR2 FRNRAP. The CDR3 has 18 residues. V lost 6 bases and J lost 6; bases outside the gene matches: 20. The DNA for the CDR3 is TGTGCTAGTGGCCAACCTGGTGGGGTGGGACTACCGTCCAATGAGCAGTTCTTC. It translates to CASGQPGGVGLPSNEQFF.

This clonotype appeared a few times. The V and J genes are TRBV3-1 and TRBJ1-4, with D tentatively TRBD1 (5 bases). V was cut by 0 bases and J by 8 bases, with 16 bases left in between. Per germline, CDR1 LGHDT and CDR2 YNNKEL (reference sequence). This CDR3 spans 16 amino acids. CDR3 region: CASSQERWQGYEKLFF. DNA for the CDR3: TGTGCCAGCAGCCAAGAACGTTGGCAGGGATACGAAAAACTGTTTTTT.

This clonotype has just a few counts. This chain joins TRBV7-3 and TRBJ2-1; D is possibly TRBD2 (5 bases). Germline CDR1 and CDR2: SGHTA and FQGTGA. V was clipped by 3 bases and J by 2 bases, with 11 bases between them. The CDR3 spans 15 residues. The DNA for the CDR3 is TGTGCCAGCAGCTTGGGCCCCGGGGCCTACAATGAGCAGTTCTTC. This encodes CASSLGPGAYNEQFF. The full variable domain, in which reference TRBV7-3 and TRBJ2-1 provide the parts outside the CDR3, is GAGVSQTPSNKVTEKGKYVELRCDPISGHTALYWYRQSLGQGPEFLIYFQGTGAADDSGLPNDRFFAVRPEGSVSTLKIQRTERGDSAVYLCASSLGPGAYNEQFFGPGTRLTVL.

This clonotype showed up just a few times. CDR3 loop: CSVPVGNNEQFF. CDR3 bases: TGCAGCGTTCCCGTGGGAAACAATGAGCAGTTCTTC. V gene TRBV29-1 combines with J gene TRBJ2-1; no clear D gene. V shed 5 bases and J shed 5 bases, with 10 bases lying between them. The CDR3 totals 12 residues. Germline V gene sequence: CDR1 SQVTM, CDR2 ANQGSEA.

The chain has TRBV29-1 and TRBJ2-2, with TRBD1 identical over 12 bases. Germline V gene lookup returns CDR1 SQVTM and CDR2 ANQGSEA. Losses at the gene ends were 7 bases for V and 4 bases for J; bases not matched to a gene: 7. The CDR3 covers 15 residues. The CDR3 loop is CSAGTGGMGTGELFF. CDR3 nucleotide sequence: TGCAGCGCCGGGACAGGGGGCATGGGCACCGGGGAGCTGTTTTTT.

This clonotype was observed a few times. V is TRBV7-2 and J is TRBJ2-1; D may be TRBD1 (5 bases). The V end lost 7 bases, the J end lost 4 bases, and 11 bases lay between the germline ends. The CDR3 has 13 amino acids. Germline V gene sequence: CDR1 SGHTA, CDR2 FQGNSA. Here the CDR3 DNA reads TGTGCCAGCAACGTAGGGGATTACAATGAGCAGTTCTTC. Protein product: CASNVGDYNEQFF. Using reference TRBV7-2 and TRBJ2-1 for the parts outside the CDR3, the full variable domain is GAGVSQSPSNKVTEKGKDVELRCDPISGHTALYWYRQSLGQGLEFLIYFQGNSAPDKSGLPSDRFSAERTGGSVSTLTIQRTQQEDSAVYLCASNVGDYNEQFFGPGTRLTVL.

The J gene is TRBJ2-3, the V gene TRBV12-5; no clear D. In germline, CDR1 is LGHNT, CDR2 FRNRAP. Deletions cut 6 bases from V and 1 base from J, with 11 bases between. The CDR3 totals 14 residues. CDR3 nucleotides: TGTGCTAGTGGAATATCAGTAGGCACAGATACGCAGTATTTT. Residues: CASGISVGTDTQYF.